Here is one T cell receptor (beta chain) with its context. This sample is part of a study of cytomegalovirus exposure and HLA in healthy donors. The data were produced by immunoSEQ multiplex PCR, yet TCRdb's version contains in-frame clones alone and is incomplete. The table lists about 79,000 clones, approximately 93% of them singletons. This CDR3 contains 15 residues. Germline V gene sequence: CDR1 MNHEY, CDR2 SMNVEV (reference sequence). V was cut by 7 bases and J by 1 base, with 14 bases left in between. The chain uses TRBV27 and TRBJ1-5; weak D call: TRBD1 (5 bases). The source is a woman between 25 and 40 years old in good health and CMV-seronegative. The source material was PBMCs. The CDR3 DNA sequence: TGTGCCAGCAAGGAGGGGATGTGGAGCAATCAGCCCCAGCATTTT. Its translation: CASKEGMWSNQPQHF.